A selection of T cell receptor beta chains follows, all from one sample in a study of CD8+ T cells in alopecia areata. Method: immunoSEQ multiplex PCR; TCRdb's copy keeps in-frame clones and lacks some. The table has under 200,000 clones, roughly 60% seen once. Here the sequenced sample was CD4+ T cells sorted from blood, taken at week 24, from a patient treated with tofacitinib. The receptors here all came from a human donor with alopecia areata. CDR3s include the opening cysteine and the closing phenylalanine or tryptophan. The D gene is left open where the match is weak. A clone size is listed for some rows: how often the clone was seen (once, few, many), or a class if it is expanded.

j_call v_call d_call clone_size cdr3_nt cdr3_aa
TRBJ1-5 TRBV7-2 . . TGTGCCAGCAGCCTATTAGAGGGCCACAATCAGCCCCAGCATTTT CASSLLEGHNQPQHF
TRBJ2-3 TRBV29-1 . . TGCAGCGTTGAAGTGGGACACACAGATACGCAGTATTTT CSVEVGHTDTQYF
TRBJ2-3 TRBV2 . . TGTGCCAGCAGTGTGGGAGATACGCAGTATTTT CASSVGDTQYF
TRBJ2-7 TRBV5-6 . . TGTGCCAGCAGTCCCCGCGGGGTGAACGAGCAGTACTTC CASSPRGVNEQYF
TRBJ1-2 TRBV29-1 . few TGCAGCGTTGCCCCGGGTGGGAACTATGGCTACACCTTC CSVAPGGNYGYTF
TRBJ2-1 TRBV30 TRBD1 . TGTGCCTGGACCCGACAGGGGCTGATCTCCTACAATGAGCAGTTCTTC CAWTRQGLISYNEQFF
TRBJ2-2 TRBV5-5 TRBD1 . TGTGCCAGCAGCCCGACACCGGGACAGATCACCGGGGAGCTGTTTTTT CASSPTPGQITGELFF
TRBJ2-6 TRBV28 TRBD1 . TGTGCCAGCAAGCGACAGGGGGGCTCTGGGGCCAACGTCCTGACTTTC CASKRQGGSGANVLTF
TRBJ2-1 TRBV7-3 TRBD1 . TGTGCCAGCGGGACAGGGCTCGGCAATGAGCAGTTCTTC CASGTGLGNEQFF
TRBJ2-1 TRBV25-1 . few TGTGCCAGCAGACCTCACGGCGACAGAAACAATGAGCAGTTCTTC CASRPHGDRNNEQFF
TRBJ1-1 TRBV29-1 . . TGCAGCGTTGCGGCAGGGCTTGGTACTGAAGCTTTCTTT CSVAAGLGTEAFF
TRBJ2-1 TRBV5-1 TRBD1 . TGCGCCAGCAGCCCCGGGACAGGGGTTGATGAGCAGTTCTTC CASSPGTGVDEQFF
TRBJ2-5 TRBV4-1 . . TGCGCCAGCAGCCAAGATCCGGGGCCTGAGACCCAGTACTTC CASSQDPGPETQYF
TRBJ2-3 TRBV4-2 TRBD2 . TGTGCCAGCAGCCGAAATGCTGGGGGGGGCACAGATACGCAGTATTTT CASSRNAGGGTDTQYF
TRBJ2-2 TRBV19 TRBD2 . TGTGCCAGTTACGGGACTAGCGGGGGGATCATCGGGGAGCTGTTTTTT CASYGTSGGIIGELFF
TRBJ1-6 TRBV30 . . TGTGCCTGGATGAGGAATAATTCACCCCTCCACTTT CAWMRNNSPLHF
TRBJ2-6 TRBV30 . . TGTGCCTGGATTATTAATAAATCTGTCTTGCTCTCTGGGGCCAACGTCCTGACTTTC CAWIINKSVLLSGANVLTF
TRBJ2-3 TRBV7-2 . few TGTGCCAGCAGCTTAGACGCGGCGACAGATACGCAGTATTTT CASSLDAATDTQYF
TRBJ2-5 TRBV20-1 . . TGCAGTGCGCACAACCAAGAGACCCAGTACTTC CSAHNQETQYF
TRBJ1-1 TRBV5-1 . few TGCGCCAGCAGCTTGACGGGCGACGGATCTAGTGAAGCTTTCTTT CASSLTGDGSSEAFF
TRBJ1-2 TRBV6-1 . . TGTGCCAGCAGTGTTACCGGGGCTAGGGATGGCTACACCTTC CASSVTGARDGYTF
TRBJ1-4 TRBV6-5 . . TGTGCCAGCAGCTATGCCATAACTCATGAAAAACTGTTTTTT CASSYAITHEKLFF
TRBJ1-1 TRBV5-1 . . TGCGCCAGCAGCTTACAGGGTACTGAAGCTTTCTTT CASSLQGTEAFF
TRBJ2-7 TRBV6-5 TRBD1 once TGTGCCAGCAGTTCCCCTGACAGGGCCTACGAGCAGTACTTC CASSSPDRAYEQYF
TRBJ1-4 TRBV5-6 . few TGTGCCAGCAGCTTGGCGGCCGCTCGGGAAAAACTGTTTTTT CASSLAAAREKLFF
TRBJ2-3 TRBV2 . few TGTGCCAGCAGTACTAGCAATACGCAGTATTTT CASSTSNTQYF
TRBJ1-1 TRBV30 TRBD1 . TGTGCCTGGAAGGGGACAGGGAACACTGAAGCTTTCTTT CAWKGTGNTEAFF